These T cell receptor beta chains were read from a single sample in a study of memory CD4+ T cells and cytomegalovirus serostatus. The table came from immunoSEQ multiplex PCR; TCRdb's copy has only in-frame clones and leaves some out. Of more than 45,000 clones detected, approximately 83% appear once; the ten largest clones hold about 0.6%. Sequenced input: memory CD4+ T cells from blood. The receptor source for this set is an adult in good health and CMV-seronegative. Each CDR3 is given with its conserved first and last residue. Each record gives: V gene, D gene, clone size, J gene, CDR3 protein, CDR3 DNA. A D gene is named only where the DNA matches it firmly. The size field is filled for only some rows; it gives once, few, many or a size class.

>TRBV19|TRBD1|.|TRBJ1-2
CASTPEGTGGWNGYTF
TGTGCCAGTACCCCCGAGGGGACAGGGGGGTGGAATGGCTACACCTTC
>TRBV11-2|.|.|TRBJ2-7
CASSTGFSSYEQYF
TGTGCCAGCAGCACAGGCTTTTCTTCCTACGAGCAGTACTTC
>TRBV19|.|.|TRBJ1-6
CASGGHGNSPLHF
TGTGCCAGTGGGGGTCACGGTAATTCACCCCTCCACTTT
>TRBV7-2|.|.|TRBJ1-1
CASSLNTGNTEAFF
TGTGCCAGCAGCCTAAATACGGGGAACACTGAAGCTTTCTTT
>TRBV4-2|TRBD2|.|TRBJ2-5
CASSQDARGGLSEVQYF
TGTGCCAGCAGCCAAGATGCGCGGGGGGGACTTAGTGAGGTCCAGTACTTC
>TRBV7-9|.|.|TRBJ2-1
CASSLTGPTPPYNEQFF
TGTGCCAGCAGCTTAACCGGCCCAACTCCCCCGTACAATGAGCAGTTCTTC
>TRBV2|.|few|TRBJ1-6
CASREVGNSPLHF
TGTGCCAGCAGGGAGGTGGGTAATTCACCCCTCCACTTT
>TRBV30|.|.|TRBJ2-5
CAWSSGETQYF
TGTGCCTGGAGCTCCGGGGAGACCCAGTACTTC
>TRBV6-1|TRBD1|.|TRBJ2-5
CASSLTGREETQYF
TGTGCCAGCAGCTTGACAGGGAGAGAAGAGACCCAGTACTTC
>TRBV6-5|.|few|TRBJ2-1
CASSRTGTVSNEQFF
TGTGCCAGCAGTCGCACCGGGACCGTTTCAAATGAGCAGTTCTTC
>TRBV10-3|.|.|TRBJ1-4
CAIKPGTNEKLFF
TGTGCCATCAAACCGGGAACTAATGAAAAACTGTTTTTT
>TRBV28|TRBD1|.|TRBJ2-2
CASSLGQGAGELFF
TGTGCCAGCAGTTTAGGGCAGGGGGCCGGGGAGCTGTTTTTT
>TRBV15|.|.|TRBJ1-1
CATSRDRQYAFF
TGTGCCACCAGCAGAGATCGGCAGTATGCTTTCTTT
>TRBV28|.|few|TRBJ1-5
CASSPGTANSNQPQHF
TGTGCCAGCAGTCCCGGGACCGCCAATTCCAATCAGCCCCAGCATTTT
>TRBV7-8|.|.|TRBJ1-3
CASSLLGSRVGNTIYF
TGTGCCAGCAGCTTATTGGGGTCCAGGGTTGGTAACACCATATATTTT
>TRBV2|.|.|TRBJ2-7
CASSGDSYEQYF
TGTGCCAGCAGTGGAGACAGCTACGAGCAGTACTTC
>TRBV2|.|few|TRBJ1-3
CASSRLAATSGNTIYF
TGTGCCAGCAGTCGATTAGCGGCGACCTCTGGAAACACCATATATTTT
>TRBV28|TRBD1|.|TRBJ1-6
CASSSGQGGSPLHF
TGTGCCAGCAGTTCAGGACAGGGCGGTTCACCCCTCCACTTT
>TRBV7-2|.|once|TRBJ2-1
CASSPWTESDEQFF
TGTGCCAGCAGCCCATGGACGGAGTCTGATGAGCAGTTCTTC
>TRBV7-2|TRBD2|.|TRBJ2-2
CASSLGISGGNTGELFF
TGTGCCAGCAGCTTAGGTATTAGCGGGGGAAACACCGGGGAGCTGTTTTTT
>TRBV7-2|.|.|TRBJ2-3
CASSLAVSYGDTQYF
TGTGCCAGCAGCTTAGCGGTGAGTTATGGAGATACGCAGTATTTT
>TRBV9|.|.|TRBJ2-2
CASSPGPTGELFF
TGTGCCAGCAGCCCGGGTCCCACCGGGGAGCTGTTTTTT
>TRBV11-1|TRBD1|few|TRBJ2-5
CASSPGTGSQETQYF
TGTGCCAGCAGCCCCGGGACAGGTTCTCAAGAGACCCAGTACTTC
>TRBV6-5|.|once|TRBJ1-5
CASSYGGTQPQHF
TGTGCCAGCAGTTACGGGGGAACTCAGCCCCAGCATTTT
>TRBV5-4|TRBD2|.|TRBJ2-1
CASSSKTSGGYNEQFF
TGTGCCAGCAGCTCAAAGACTAGCGGGGGCTACAATGAGCAGTTCTTC